The 20 T cell receptor beta chains given below trace back to one sample, sequenced in a study of radiotherapy plus CTLA-4 blockade in lung cancer. Libraries were prepared by immunoSEQ multiplex PCR; TCRdb keeps only in-frame clonotypes and omits some of them. The sample consists of tens of thousands of clones, around 63% of them appearing once. Sample: peripheral blood, taken from a patient treated with radiotherapy plus ipilimumab. The receptors shown here come from a human donor with non-small cell lung cancer who had a partial response to radiotherapy plus ipilimumab.

V is TRBV5-1 and J is TRBJ2-2; TRBD2 is a possible D gene (6 bases). The CDR3 runs 14 residues. V was pared by 0 bases and J by 12 bases, with 15 bases between. Germline CDR1 SGHRS, CDR2 YFSETQ. The CDR3 region has the DNA TGCGCCAGCAGCTTGGGGGAGCAGGGAGGAAAGCTGTTTTTT. Protein product: CASSLGEQGGKLFF.

This clone was found a few times. The rearrangement uses TRBV6-1 and TRBJ1-4; no clear D. Germline V gene sequence: CDR1 MNHNS, CDR2 SASEGT. The CDR3 consists of 15 residues. V shed 6 bases and J shed 4 bases, with 15 bases lying between them. The CDR3: CASRASAGSNEKLFF. For the CDR3, the DNA is TGTGCCAGCAGAGCCTCCGCGGGAAGTAATGAAAAACTGTTTTTT.

This chain joins TRBV9 and TRBJ2-7, with 8 bases identical to TRBD2. The CDR3 loop spans 15 amino acids. The germline CDR1 and CDR2 sequences are SGDLS and YYNGEE. V shed 3 bases, J shed 3 bases, and the junction held 8 bases outside the gene matches. CDR3 protein: CASSGPPGGDYEQYF. The CDR3 DNA is TGTGCCAGCAGCGGACCCCCGGGGGGGGACTACGAGCAGTACTTC.

This clone was counted only a few times. The chain joins TRBV27 to TRBJ1-2; D ambiguous. The V and J ends lost 2 bases and 4 bases respectively, with 17 bases between them. CDR1 and CDR2 from the germline V gene are MNHEY and SMNVEV (reference sequence). The CDR3 contains 16 residues. DNA for the CDR3: TGTGCCAGCAGTTTACGTCGGCCAGCGGTAGGCTATGGCTACACCTTC. Translated: CASSLRRPAVGYGYTF.

V gene TRBV10-3 combines with J gene TRBJ2-5; 9 bases match TRBD1. The DNA end lines up better with TRBJ2-7; the J call may be wrong. Germline V gene sequence: CDR1 ENHRY, CDR2 SYGVKD. The CDR3 consists of 13 residues. CDR3 loop: CAIRGTGSYEQYF. The CDR3, as DNA: TGTGCCATCCGGGGGACAGGGAGTTACGAGCAGTACTTC.

The chain couples TRBV19 to TRBJ2-3; 9 bases fit TRBD2. The CDR3 length is 16 residues. CDR1 is LNHDA and CDR2 is SQIVND in the germline V gene (reference sequence). The V segment lost 3 bases and the J segment 0 bases; nucleotides outside the gene matches: 4. CDR3: CASSMVTSGSTDTQYF. CDR3 nucleotides: TGTGCCAGTAGTATGGTTACTAGCGGGAGCACAGATACGCAGTATTTT.

The gene calls are TRBV5-8 and TRBJ2-4; D is unresolved. The CDR3 is made up of 12 amino acids. Germline loops: CDR1 SGHTS, CDR2 YDEGEE. V dropped 0 bases and J dropped 9 bases, with 7 bases sitting between them. CDR3 DNA: TGTGCCAGCAGCTTGGATTTTAGCATTCAGTACTTC. It yields the protein CASSLDFSIQYF.

The chain carries TRBV6-5 and TRBJ2-7, with TRBD1 matching 8 bases. With 5 bases clipped from V and 2 bases from J, the junction kept 8 bases outside the gene matches. CDR1 and CDR2 from the germline V gene are MNHEY and SVGAGI. The CDR3 is 15 residues long. The chain's CDR3 is CASSLAGTGTYEQYF. In DNA, the CDR3 is TGTGCCAGCAGTCTTGCCGGGACAGGAACCTACGAGCAGTACTTC.

In this sample, this clone turned up many times. The chain recombines TRBV2 with TRBJ2-5, with 9 bases lining up with TRBD2. CDR1 SNHLY and CDR2 FYNNEI come from the germline V gene. This CDR3 is built from 16 residues. Trimming removed 2 bases from V and 5 bases from J; junction bases left unmatched: 9. The DNA for the CDR3 is TGTGCCAGCAGTGAATGGGCTAGCGGGGTAGGGGAGACCCAGTACTTC. It encodes CASSEWASGVGETQYF.

J is TRBJ2-5 and V is TRBV9; D unclear. V was shortened by 2 bases and J by 1 base, with 6 bases between the two germline ends. There are 13 residues in the CDR3. Germline CDR1 SGDLS, CDR2 YYNGEE. The CDR3 is CASSVRSQETQYF. CDR3 nucleotides: TGTGCCAGCAGCGTGAGGTCCCAAGAGACCCAGTACTTC.

The rearrangement uses TRBV13 and TRBJ2-1, with D tentatively TRBD1 (7 bases). The CDR3 loop spans 16 amino acids. Germline V CDR1 and CDR2: PRHDT, FYEKMQ (reference sequence). The V end lost 4 bases, the J end lost 8 bases, and 21 bases lay between the germline ends. The CDR3 here is CASSSEGRGVGYEQFF. The CDR3 nucleotides are TGTGCCAGCAGCTCAGAGGGCAGGGGGGTAGGTTATGAGCAGTTCTTC.

This clone was found a few times. The V gene is TRBV7-3, the J gene TRBJ2-1, with D possibly being TRBD1 (6 bases). The CDR3 length is 14 residues. V lost 1 base, J lost 13 bases, and 17 bases lay in between. Germline V gene data show CDR1 as SGHTA and CDR2 as FQGTGA. CDR3 coding DNA: TGTGCCAGCAGCTTAAATGTCGTGGGGGCCGAACAGTTCTTC. Protein product: CASSLNVVGAEQFF.

This clone turned up a few times. The chain combines TRBV19 with TRBJ1-1, with TRBD1 matching 7 bases. Germline V gives CDR1 LNHDA, CDR2 SQIVND (reference sequence). This CDR3 is 15 amino acids long. With 4 bases clipped from V and 1 base from J, the junction kept 6 bases outside the gene matches. The CDR3 is CASSTTGQKNTEAFF. The CDR3 coding sequence is TGTGCCAGTAGTACTACGGGACAGAAGAACACTGAAGCTTTCTTT.

This clone has more than one count but fewer than ten. J is TRBJ2-7 and V is TRBV11-2; 8 bases map to TRBD2. J lost 2 bases, V lost 1 base, and 7 bases had no gene match. The length of the CDR3 is 16 residues. Germline values: CDR1 SGHAT, CDR2 FQNNGV. CDR3 sequence reads: CASSLVAGGVTYEQYF. The CDR3 nucleotides are TGTGCCAGCAGCTTAGTTGCCGGGGGGGTTACCTACGAGCAGTACTTC.

The chain recombines TRBV5-1 with TRBJ1-3, with unresolved D. V dropped 6 bases and J dropped 8 bases, with 18 bases sitting between them. The CDR3 is made up of 14 amino acids. The germline V gene has CDR1 SGHRS and CDR2 YFSETQ. The CDR3 bases are TGCGCCAGCAACCTCCTTGGACTGCTGGACACCATATATTTT. Translating gives CASNLLGLLDTIYF.

This clone has only one observation. The rearrangement uses TRBV7-2 and TRBJ1-6, with 9 bases lining up with TRBD1. J was trimmed by 7 bases and V by 1 base; bases with no gene match: 5. The CDR3 is 16 residues long. Germline V lookup: CDR1 SGHTA, CDR2 FQGNSA. CDR3 sequence (DNA): TGTGCCAGCAGCTTAGTCCCGGGACAGGGCAATTCACCCCTCCACTTT. Amino acid sequence: CASSLVPGQGNSPLHF.

As regards this clone: At the DNA level, this CDR3 is encoded by other sequences in the same sample as well. The chain carries TRBV5-8 and TRBJ1-6, with D hard to call. Germline V CDR1 and CDR2: SGHTS, YDEGEE. V shed 4 bases and J shed 8 bases, with 7 bases lying between them. The CDR3 covers 12 residues. The CDR3 DNA sequence: TGTGCCAGCAGCCAGCAGGATTCACCCCTCCACTTT. Amino acid sequence: CASSQQDSPLHF.

The chain joins TRBV10-3 to TRBJ1-2, with D unresolved. Germline CDR1 and CDR2: ENHRY and SYGVKD. The CDR3 sequence is 12 residues long. The V end lost 8 bases, the J end lost 8 bases, and 15 bases lay between the germline ends. CDR3 sequence: CAIGSVQWGYTF. The DNA of the CDR3 is TGTGCCATCGGATCAGTACAGTGGGGCTACACCTTC.

This chain uses TRBV19 with TRBJ1-5, with a tentative D call TRBD1 (5 bases). The CDR3 sequence is 14 residues long. Trimming stripped 7 bases from V and 5 bases from J, with 15 bases between. In germline, CDR1 is LNHDA, CDR2 SQIVND (reference sequence). In nucleotides, the CDR3 is TGTGCCAGTAATCGGGGGGGGACGTATCAGCCCCAGCATTTT. This codes for CASNRGGTYQPQHF.

This clone has more than one count but fewer than ten. The V gene is TRBV7-8, the J gene TRBJ2-3, with 7 bases matching TRBD2. Trimming cost V 0 bases and J 2 bases; bases outside gene matches: 8. The V gene's germline CDR1 is SGHVS and CDR2 FQNEAQ. The CDR3 spans 17 residues. DNA for the CDR3: TGTGCCAGCAGCTTAGCGGGAGGGCCTTTCAACACAGATACGCAGTATTTT. Amino acid sequence: CASSLAGGPFNTDTQYF.